This T cell receptor (beta chain) was found in a study of blood T cell repertoires in COVID-19. The wider study: There were acute and convalescent COVID-19 samples, and they came from the United States, Italy and Spain. In each case, the material was cDNA or gDNA derived from T cells, B-cell-depleted T cells, or PBMCs.

CDR3 length: 13 amino acids. The V gene end was trimmed by 1 base and the J gene end by 4 bases; junction bases not matched to a gene: 0. Original processing notes: Reference gene primer amplification yielded estimated nucleated cell counts. Only in-frame clones appear in the TCRdb table, and some are missing; sequencing was by immunoSEQ multiplex PCR. V and J calls and clone size are given by that table; D and trimming were obtained from the DNA. The table includes over 200,000 clones, 85% to 90% detected once. Sequenced material: peripheral blood. The V and J genes are TRBV12-3 or TRBV12-4 and TRBJ2-7, with 8 bases matching TRBD2. The TCR sequence derives from a woman aged 55-70 years with acute or convalescent COVID-19. CDR3 nucleotides: TGTGCCAGCAGTTTAGAGCGGGGGTACGAGCAGTACTTC. This sequence encodes CASSLERGYEQYF.